This passage covers 18 T cell receptor beta chains from one sample sequenced in a study of blood T cell repertoires in COVID-19. Sequenced by immunoSEQ multiplex PCR; TCRdb stores in-frame clones only, minus some. The repertoire includes around 300,000 clones, over 80% of them detected once, and 4.1% sits in the top ten. Source material: peripheral blood. The receptors derive from a woman in her 50s with active or convalescent COVID-19.

V gene TRBV27 combines with J gene TRBJ1-4, with a possible D match to TRBD1 (6 bases). The CDR3 consists of 16 residues. Trimming took 4 bases from V and 8 from J, leaving 20 bases between them. CDR1 and CDR2 from the germline V gene are MNHEY and SMNVEV (reference sequence). CDR3 amino acids: CASSSIEGRGREKLFF. CDR3 nucleotides: TGTGCCAGCAGTTCCATTGAGGGCAGGGGACGGGAAAAACTGTTTTTT.

The V gene is TRBV7-9, the J gene TRBJ2-1; TRBD1 agrees at 7 bases. CDR3 length: 14 residues. Germline V gene lookup returns CDR1 SEHNR and CDR2 FQNEAQ (reference sequence). Trimming removed 3 bases from V and 9 bases from J; junction bases left unmatched: 8. CDR3 in DNA: TGTGCCAGCAGCTTGGGCCCAGGGGGAAGTGAGCAGTTCTTC. It specifies CASSLGPGGSEQFF.

This rearrangement joins TRBV5-5 to TRBJ1-2, with D unclear. The V gene's germline CDR1 is SGHKS and CDR2 YYEKEE (reference sequence). The CDR3 spans 16 residues. V was cut by 3 bases and J by 2 bases, with 17 bases left in between. CDR3 nucleotides: TGTGCCAGCAGCTCTGACGGTCGCCTAGGAAACTATGGCTACACCTTC. Translating gives CASSSDGRLGNYGYTF. Supplemented by reference TRBV5-5 and TRBJ1-2, the full variable domain reads DAGVTQSPTHLIKTRGQQVTLRCSPISGHKSVSWYQQVLGQGPQFIFQYYEKEERGRGNFPDRFSARQFPNYSSELNVNALLLGDSALYLCASSSDGRLGNYGYTFGSGTRLTVV.

The chain links TRBV25-1 to TRBJ1-1, with D possibly being TRBD1 (6 bases). The CDR3 totals 13 residues. V gave up 9 bases and J gave up 0 bases, with 11 bases separating them. Germline V CDR1 and CDR2: MGHDK, SYGVNS. CDR3: CASRQELNTEAFF. In nucleotides, the CDR3 is TGTGCCAGTCGACAGGAGTTGAACACTGAAGCTTTCTTT.

V is TRBV18 and J is TRBJ1-6; 9 positions match TRBD1. The germline gives CDR1 KGHSH, CDR2 LQKENI. This CDR3 contains 18 residues. Losses at the gene ends were 2 bases for V and 7 bases for J; bases not matched to a gene: 12. CDR3 protein: CASSPSVDGTGLNSPLHF. As DNA, the CDR3 is TGTGCCAGCTCACCATCGGTAGATGGGACAGGGCTGAATTCACCCCTCCACTTT.

This chain uses TRBV24-1 with TRBJ2-5, with 10 bases matching TRBD1. Germline CDR1 reads KGHDR; CDR2 reads SFDVKD. The V and J ends lost 4 bases and 5 bases, in that order; junction bases with no gene match: 6. The length of the CDR3 is 15 residues. Here the CDR3 reads CATSDPGTGAETQYF. DNA for the CDR3: TGTGCCACCAGTGACCCCGGGACAGGGGCCGAGACCCAGTACTTC.

The V call is TRBV5-6, the J call TRBJ2-3; 13 positions match TRBD2. V lost 4 bases, J lost 2 bases, and 4 bases stayed unmatched. The CDR3 spans 16 residues. Germline V gene sequence: CDR1 SGHDT, CDR2 YYEEEE. DNA for the CDR3: TGTGCCAGCAGCAGGGGGACTAGCGGGATCACAGATACGCAGTATTTT. As protein: CASSRGTSGITDTQYF.

The CDR3 coding sequence is TGTGCCAGTACAGGGGGCGTCATTGGCAATGAGCAGTTCTTC. Translating it yields CASTGGVIGNEQFF. The chain recombines TRBV6-6 with TRBJ2-1; 9 nucleotides line up with TRBD1. The CDR3 is 14 residues long. The V gene's germline CDR1 is MNHNY and CDR2 SVGAGI (reference sequence). V was clipped by 9 bases and J by 6 bases; unmatched bases: 9.

J is TRBJ1-2 and V is TRBV30; D unclear. Trimming removed 2 bases at V and 4 bases at J, with 5 bases between. CDR1 is GTSNPN, CDR2 SVGIG, per germline (reference sequence). This CDR3 spans 11 amino acids. The CDR3 reads CAWSQAYGYTF. CDR3 coding DNA: TGTGCCTGGAGTCAAGCCTATGGCTACACCTTC. Full variable domain (outside the CDR3, taken from reference TRBV30 and TRBJ1-2): SQTIHQWPATLVQPVGSPLSLECTVEGTSNPNLYWYRQAAGRGLQLLFYSVGIGQISSEVPQNLSASRPQDRQFILSSKKLLLSDSGFYLCAWSQAYGYTFGSGTRLTVV.

The rearrangement joins TRBV2 to TRBJ1-1; tentative D call: TRBD1 (5 bases). The CDR3 runs to 12 residues. Trimming pared 8 bases from V and 8 bases from J, leaving 15 bases between. Germline values: CDR1 SNHLY, CDR2 FYNNEI. The CDR3 DNA reads TGTGCCAGCGCTGGACAAGGCCCAGAAGCTTTCTTT. The encoded protein is CASAGQGPEAFF. Together with reference TRBV2 and TRBJ1-1, the CDR3 gives the full variable domain: EPEVTQTPSHQVTQMGQEVILRCVPISNHLYFYWYRQILGQKVEFLVSFYNNEISEKSEIFDDQFSVERPDGSNFTLKIRSTKLEDSAMYFCASAGQGPEAFFGQGTRLTVV.

This rearrangement joins TRBV19 to TRBJ2-2, with 12 positions matching TRBD2. V dropped 6 bases and J dropped 0; count of bases not matched to a gene: 5. CDR3 length: 17 amino acids. Germline V gene data show CDR1 as LNHDA and CDR2 as SQIVND (reference sequence). The CDR3 DNA reads TGTGCCAGTAGCTCGGGACTAGCGGGTGCGAACACCGGGGAGCTGTTTTTT. Amino acid sequence: CASSSGLAGANTGELFF.

The CDR3 region is CASRPGQSNEQFF. The CDR3 DNA reads TGTGCCAGCAGGCCGGGACAGAGTAATGAGCAGTTCTTC. This chain uses TRBV12-3 or TRBV12-4 with TRBJ2-1; 7 bases are a match to TRBD1. The CDR3 runs 13 residues. With V trimmed by 6 bases and J by 7 bases, 6 bases remained unmatched.

CDR3 sequence: CASSLGLAAQETQYF. The CDR3 bases are TGCGCCAGCAGCTTGGGACTAGCGGCTCAAGAGACCCAGTACTTC. The chain is built from TRBV5-1 and TRBJ2-5; 9 positions match TRBD2. This CDR3 region has 15 residues. Germline CDR1 SGHRS, CDR2 YFSETQ. Trimming removed 0 bases from V and 2 bases from J; junction bases left unmatched: 2.

V is TRBV28 and J is TRBJ1-2; 7 bases line up with TRBD1. V lost 6 bases and J lost 7; bases outside the gene matches: 2. The CDR3 has 11 amino acids. Germline V gene data show CDR1 as MDHEN and CDR2 as SYDVKM. The CDR3 is CASRTGFGYTF. CDR3 in DNA: TGTGCCAGCAGGACAGGGTTTGGCTACACCTTC.

The chain joins TRBV15 to TRBJ2-2, with TRBD2 identical over 7 bases. The CDR3 length is 14 residues. With V trimmed by 4 bases and J by 7 bases, 6 bases remained unmatched. Germline CDR1 is LNHNV and CDR2 is YYDKDF (reference sequence). The CDR3 DNA sequence: TGTGCCACCAGCAAGGGGACTATTTACGGGGAGCTGTTTTTT. As protein: CATSKGTIYGELFF.

This sequence joins TRBV5-4 and TRBJ2-7; 7 nucleotides align to TRBD1. Germline CDR1 and CDR2: SGHNT and YYREEE (reference sequence). The length of the CDR3 is 13 residues. Trimming took 4 bases from V and 2 from J; bases not matched to a gene: 3. In nucleotides, the CDR3 is TGTGCCAGCAGCGGGGACAGTGCCTACGAGCAGTACTTC. This codes for CASSGDSAYEQYF. The full variable domain, rest sourced from reference TRBV5-4 and TRBJ2-7, is ETGVTQSPTHLIKTRGQQVTLRCSSQSGHNTVSWYQQALGQGPQFIFQYYREEENGRGNFPPRFSGLQFPNYSSELNVNALELDDSALYLCASSGDSAYEQYFGPGTRLTVT.

The rearrangement joins TRBV27 to TRBJ2-7; 7 bases match TRBD1. The germline CDR1 and CDR2 sequences are MNHEY and SMNVEV (reference sequence). CDR3 size: 14 residues. Germline trimming cut 3 bases from V and 5 bases from J; bases unmatched to any gene: 7. Written as DNA, the CDR3 is TGTGCCAGCAGTTTCGGGACAGAAGGGGACGAGCAGTACTTC. This encodes CASSFGTEGDEQYF.

The CDR3 DNA reads TGTGCCAGCAGCTTCTGGACTAGCGGGAGTGTTGGCGAGCAGTACTTC. Amino acids: CASSFWTSGSVGEQYF. The chain couples TRBV7-8 to TRBJ2-7; 13 nucleotides line up with TRBD2. Germline V gene sequence: CDR1 SGHVS, CDR2 FQNEAQ. The CDR3 length is 16 residues. V was clipped by 3 bases and J by 6 bases; unmatched bases: 8.